The TCR beta chain under discussion was sequenced for a study of PD-1 blockade in classical Hodgkin lymphoma. Every single patient, without exception, relapsed after autologous stem cell transplantation, and brentuximab vedotin exposure varied. Measured with immunoSEQ multiplex PCR; TCRdb has only the in-frame clones, and not every one. The table shows about 110,000 clones, with about 88% occurring only once. Notes on the study in general: It was CD4+ TCR diversity, not CD8+, that rose significantly by C4D1. Exclusion applied to patients who initiated nivolumab less than 1 year following ASCT.

With 6 bases clipped from V and 4 bases from J, the junction kept 8 bases outside the gene matches. Germline V gene lookup returns CDR1 MNHEY and CDR2 SVGAGI. The CDR3 runs 15 residues. About this clone itself: Its target is unknown.

This receptor was identified in a human donor with classical Hodgkin lymphoma. The sequenced sample was peripheral blood mononuclear cells (PBMCs), obtained before the second cycle of nivolumab. The chain joins TRBV6-5 to TRBJ2-1; 8 bases are a match to TRBD2. In DNA form, the CDR3 reads TGTGCCAGCAGGGATCCGGGACTAGGGTACAATGAGCAGTTCTTC. Its translation: CASRDPGLGYNEQFF.